This T cell receptor (beta chain) comes out of a study of blood T cell repertoires in COVID-19. Study as a whole: Specimens from acute and convalescent COVID-19 originated in the United States, Italy and Spain. PBMCs, B-cell-depleted T cells, or T cells were the source of the cDNA or gDNA that made up the material.

Per the authors' pipeline: Amplification of reference gene primers provided the estimated nucleated cell counts. This table comes from immunoSEQ multiplex PCR, and its TCRdb copy is limited to in-frame clones, with some not included. V, J and clone size are taken as reported in that table, and D and trimming were inferred from the DNA itself. The table lists roughly 80,000 clones, over 75% of them singletons. This clone has a single count. Germline CDR1 and CDR2: LNHDA and SQIVND (reference sequence). The CDR3 has 16 amino acids. V shed 3 bases and J 0 bases; nucleotides not matched to a gene: 3. The chain couples TRBV19 to TRBJ2-1; 9 bases map to TRBD2. Sequencing used peripheral blood. This sequence was found in a woman between 65 and 79 years old with acute or convalescent COVID-19. The CDR3 loop is CASSMIAGVSYNEQFF. CDR3 bases: TGTGCCAGTAGTATGATAGCGGGAGTCTCCTACAATGAGCAGTTCTTC.